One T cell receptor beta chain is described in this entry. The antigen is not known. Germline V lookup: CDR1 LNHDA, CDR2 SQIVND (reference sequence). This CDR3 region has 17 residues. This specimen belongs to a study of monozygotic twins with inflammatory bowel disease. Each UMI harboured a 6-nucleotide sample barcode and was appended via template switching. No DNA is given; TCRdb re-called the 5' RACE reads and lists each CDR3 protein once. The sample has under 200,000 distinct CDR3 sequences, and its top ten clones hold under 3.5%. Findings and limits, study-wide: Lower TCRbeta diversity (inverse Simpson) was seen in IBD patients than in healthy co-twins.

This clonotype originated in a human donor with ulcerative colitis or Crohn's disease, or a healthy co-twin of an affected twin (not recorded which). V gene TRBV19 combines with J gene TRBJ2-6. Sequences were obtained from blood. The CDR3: CASSMELLESGANVLTF.